This is a list of T cell receptor beta chains from one sample in a study of human T cells and chemical hapten exposure. TCRdb re-analysed the RACE reads in MiXCR, keeping a single row per CDR3 protein. The repertoire holds 150,000 to 200,000 distinct CDR3 sequences, with about 27% as singletons. Sequencing used whole blood, obtained in connection with sensitization to the hapten diphenylcyclopropenone (DPC). Receptors originate from a woman younger than 30 with alopecia areata. Some clones in this sample may be carry-over from other donors' samples. Each CDR3 is given with its conserved first and last residue. The D gene is left open where the match is weak. Not every row has a clone size; where given, it reads once, few, many or a size class.

j_gene	d_gene	len	v_gene	abundance	CDR3nt	CDR3aa
TRBJ1-1	-	14	TRBV6-2/TRBV6-3	few	TGTGCCAGCAGTTACTCTGGGGTCGGCGCTGAAGCTTTCTTT	CASSYSGVGAEAFF
TRBJ2-1	TRBD2	20	TRBV5-6	few	TGTGCCAGCAGCCCGTTAGGACTAGCGGGGATGCTAAGCTCCTACAATGAGCAGTTCTTC	CASSPLGLAGMLSSYNEQFF
TRBJ2-3	TRBD2	13	TRBV29-1	once	TGCAGCGTTCTTAGCGGGGGGGCAGATACGCAGTATTTT	CSVLSGGADTQYF
TRBJ2-1	TRBD1	14	TRBV7-2	-	TGTGCCAGCAGCCGGGACAGGACGGAGGATGAGCAGTTCTTC	CASSRDRTEDEQFF
TRBJ2-7	-	14	TRBV12-3/TRBV12-4	few	TGTGCCAGCAGTTTAACAGGTTTCTCCTACGAGCAGTACTTC	CASSLTGFSYEQYF
TRBJ2-6	TRBD1	14	TRBV20-1	many	TGCAGTGCAAACAGGGGTCCCGGGGCCAACGTCCTGACTTTC	CSANRGPGANVLTF
TRBJ2-3	-	13	TRBV2	few	TGTGCCAGCAGCGCCCTAGAGGAGGATACGCAGTATTTT	CASSALEEDTQYF
TRBJ2-1	-	14	TRBV29-1	-	TGCAGCGTTGCAAGGTTTGGACAGTTCAATGAGCAGTTCTTC	CSVARFGQFNEQFF
TRBJ2-1	TRBD2	16	TRBV7-6	-	TGTGCCAGCAGCCGATCGGGACTAGCGGGAGTAAGGGAGCAGTTCTTC	CASSRSGLAGVREQFF
TRBJ1-1	-	15	TRBV4-3	-	TGCGCCAGCAGCCAAGTCAGGGGCCAGACCACTGAAGCTTTCTTT	CASSQVRGQTTEAFF
TRBJ2-1	-	12	TRBV3-1	-	TGTGCCAGCAGCCAAGCCTACAATGAGCAGTTCTTC	CASSQAYNEQFF
TRBJ2-3	-	17	TRBV4-3	few	TGCGCCAGCAGCCAAGAGGTTTCTGGAGTTACATTGGATACGCAGTATTTT	CASSQEVSGVTLDTQYF
TRBJ2-5	TRBD2	15	TRBV20-1	few	TGCAGTGCTGAAAGATCGGGATCTAGCGGAGAGACCCAGTACTTC	CSAERSGSSGETQYF